A single sample is the source of the 23 T cell receptor beta chains below, sequenced in a study of cytomegalovirus exposure and HLA in healthy donors. Use of 60 Vbeta and 13 Jbeta primers characterized the PCR. Generated by immunoSEQ multiplex PCR, the TCRdb table keeps only in-frame clones and is missing some. This table has about 150,000 clones, roughly 81% appearing once. Sequencing was done on a sample of PBMCs. Receptors were obtained from a girl between 10 and 17 years old in good health and CMV-seropositive.

The gene calls are TRBV18 and TRBJ1-5; 9 nucleotides agree with TRBD1. The trim removed 3 bases at V and 4 bases at J, leaving 10 bases unmatched. The CDR3 spans 17 residues. Per the germline V gene, CDR1 is KGHSH and CDR2 is LQKENI. The CDR3 sequence is CASSPSPGQGRNQPQHF. The CDR3 bases are TGTGCCAGCTCACCTAGTCCGGGACAGGGAAGGAATCAGCCCCAGCATTTT.

DNA for the CDR3: TGTGCCAGCAGTGAGACTAGCGGGGGGGCTACAGATACGCAGTATTTT. This sequence encodes CASSETSGGATDTQYF. V gene TRBV6-1 combines with J gene TRBJ2-3; 14 bases are a match to TRBD2. The CDR3 totals 16 residues. Germline loops: CDR1 MNHNS, CDR2 SASEGT. With V trimmed by 3 bases and J by 3 bases, 2 bases remained unmatched.

The chain links TRBV9 to TRBJ1-3, with TRBD1 as a possible D gene (6 bases). CDR1 and CDR2 from the germline V gene are SGDLS and YYNGEE. Trimming cost V 2 bases and J 3 bases, with 12 bases left between them. The length of the CDR3 is 15 residues. This chain's CDR3 is CASSVGGGFGNTIYF. In DNA, the CDR3 is TGTGCCAGCAGCGTGGGGGGGGGCTTTGGAAACACCATATATTTT.

Note on this clone: This CDR3 is also generated by other DNA sequences in the sample. The chain couples TRBV9 to TRBJ1-1, with a tentative D call TRBD1 (6 bases). This CDR3 spans 13 amino acids. In germline, CDR1 is SGDLS, CDR2 YYNGEE. V lost 2 bases to trimming and J lost 4 bases, with 9 bases between them. The CDR3 region is CASSVSRGTEAFF. CDR3 nucleotide sequence: TGTGCCAGCAGCGTCTCCAGGGGCACTGAAGCTTTCTTT.

This chain connects TRBV5-8 to TRBJ2-1, with D possibly being TRBD2 (6 bases). CDR1 is SGHTS and CDR2 is YDEGEE in the germline V gene. This CDR3 contains 13 residues. V was shortened by 1 base and J by 4 bases, with 6 bases between the two germline ends. The CDR3 DNA is TGTGCCAGCAGCTTGAGCGGGTACAATGAGCAGTTCTTC. Translation: CASSLSGYNEQFF.

This chain joins TRBV6-6 and TRBJ1-3; 7 bases are a match to TRBD1. There are 15 residues in the CDR3. Germline V gene data show CDR1 as MNHNY and CDR2 as SVGAGI (reference sequence). With V trimmed by 8 bases and J by 4 bases, 11 bases remained unmatched. CDR3 in amino acids: CASRVTGHLGNTIYF. The CDR3 DNA follows: TGTGCCAGCCGGGTGACAGGGCATTTAGGAAACACCATATATTTT.

The chain has TRBV7-8 and TRBJ1-3; 10 bases line up with TRBD1. Germline V gene lookup returns CDR1 SGHVS and CDR2 FQNEAQ. Trimming removed 5 bases from V and 2 bases from J; junction bases left unmatched: 6. The CDR3 extends over 16 amino acids. CDR3 nucleotides: TGTGCCAGCAGCCAAAGGACAGGGGGTGCTGGAAACACCATATATTTT. It codes for CASSQRTGGAGNTIYF.

The chain links TRBV4-1 to TRBJ2-1, with 7 bases that match TRBD1. J was trimmed by 5 bases and V by 5 bases; bases with no gene match: 3. This CDR3 comprises 13 residues. Looked up from germline, CDR1 is MGHRA and CDR2 is YSYEKL. The DNA of the CDR3 is TGCGCCAGCAGCACCGGGACAGACAATGAGCAGTTCTTC. It translates to CASSTGTDNEQFF.

J is TRBJ2-5 and V is TRBV7-6; the D is unclear. Per the germline V gene, CDR1 is SGHVS and CDR2 is FNYEAQ. The CDR3 runs 15 residues. With 5 bases removed from V and 0 bases from J, the gap between germline ends came to 13 bases. The CDR3 reads CASSREVEYQETQYF. CDR3 DNA: TGTGCCAGCAGCCGAGAGGTGGAGTACCAAGAGACCCAGTACTTC.

The chain combines TRBV4-1 with TRBJ2-7; a weak D match, TRBD1 (5 bases). The CDR3 sequence is 14 residues long. Germline V CDR1 and CDR2: MGHRA, YSYEKL. Trimming cost V 0 bases and J 5 bases, with 11 bases left between them. CDR3 sequence reads: CASSQENRRHEQYF. The CDR3 nucleotides read TGCGCCAGCAGCCAAGAGAACAGGCGGCACGAGCAGTACTTC.

This chain connects TRBV2 to TRBJ1-3; D is possibly TRBD1 (5 bases). CDR3 length: 15 residues. Germline values: CDR1 SNHLY, CDR2 FYNNEI. Trimming took 4 bases from V and 2 from J, leaving 12 bases between them. CDR3 in DNA: TGTGCCAGCAGTGCCTGGACATCCACTGGAAACACCATATATTTT. Translating gives CASSAWTSTGNTIYF.

V is TRBV29-1 and J is TRBJ2-5; 13 bases match TRBD2. Losses at the gene ends were 8 bases for V and 5 bases for J; bases not matched to a gene: 11. This CDR3 spans 15 amino acids. Per the germline V gene, CDR1 is SQVTM and CDR2 is ANQGSEA. The CDR3 sequence: CSSGLAGPVGETQYF. The DNA of the CDR3 is TGCAGCTCGGGACTAGCGGGGCCGGTAGGGGAGACCCAGTACTTC. Full variable domain (outside the CDR3, taken from reference TRBV29-1 and TRBJ2-5): SAVISQKPSRDICQRGTSLTIQCQVDSQVTMMFWYRQQPGQSLTLIATANQGSEATYESGFVIDKFPISRPNLTFSTLTVSNMSPEDSSIYLCSSGLAGPVGETQYFGPGTRLLVL.

This clone was found a few times. This rearrangement joins TRBV19 to TRBJ1-6, with TRBD1 identical over 7 bases. The CDR3 is made up of 15 amino acids. Germline V gives CDR1 LNHDA, CDR2 SQIVND (reference sequence). The J segment lost 5 bases and the V segment lost 5 bases, leaving 6 bases of the junction unmatched. The CDR3 region has the DNA TGTGCCAGTAGTCCGCGGGACAGTAATAATTCACCCCTCCACTTT. Its protein is CASSPRDSNNSPLHF. Supplemented by reference TRBV19 and TRBJ1-6, the full variable domain reads DGGITQSPKYLFRKEGQNVTLSCEQNLNHDAMYWYRQDPGQGLRLIYYSQIVNDFQKGDIAEGYSVSREKKESFPLTVTSAQKNPTAFYLCASSPRDSNNSPLHFGNGTRLTVT.

This chain connects TRBV7-2 to TRBJ2-2, with 9 bases lining up with TRBD1. With V trimmed by 5 bases and J by 4 bases, 11 bases remained unmatched. The CDR3 length is 17 residues. Germline V CDR1 and CDR2: SGHTA, FQGNSA. CDR3 protein: CASSRPGGTGITGELFF. CDR3 nucleotides: TGTGCCAGCAGCAGACCCGGGGGGACAGGGATCACCGGGGAGCTGTTTTTT.

The DNA of the CDR3 is TGTGCCAGCACCCCTGGACAGGGGGCGCGGAATGAGCAGTTCTTC. It codes for CASTPGQGARNEQFF. V gene TRBV6-1 combines with J gene TRBJ2-1, with TRBD1 matching over 11 bases. Looked up from germline, CDR1 is MNHNS and CDR2 is SASEGT. The CDR3 length is 15 residues. The V segment lost 7 bases and the J segment 7 bases; nucleotides outside the gene matches: 9.

Concerning this clone: The junction and the germline gene differ at one end; a read error may be behind it. The V call is TRBV7-9, the J call TRBJ1-2; D is unclear. The CDR3 length is 17 residues. Germline CDR1 SEHNR, CDR2 FQNEAQ (reference sequence). The CDR3 region is CSSSLNPPRPANYGYTF. CDR3 nucleotides: TGTTCCAGCAGCTTAAATCCGCCCCGTCCAGCTAACTATGGCTACACCTTC.

CDR3 DNA sequence: TGTGCCAGCAGCTTAGGGACACTGGGGGGGGTTGGCTACACCTTC. Protein product: CASSLGTLGGVGYTF. This chain joins TRBV11-2 and TRBJ1-2; tentative D call: TRBD1 (5 bases). The CDR3 sequence is 15 residues long. The germline V and J ends were trimmed by 1 base and 7 bases, with 16 bases remaining between them. Germline lookup yields CDR1 SGHAT and CDR2 FQNNGV.

This clone occurred once. The rearrangement uses TRBV2 and TRBJ1-1, with D perhaps TRBD1 (6 bases). CDR1 is SNHLY, CDR2 FYNNEI, per germline. This CDR3 contains 14 residues. V shed 5 bases and J shed 7 bases, with 17 bases lying between them. CDR3 DNA sequence: TGTGCCAGCAGTATGAACAGGGAAGGTTTTGAAGCTTTCTTT. Residues: CASSMNREGFEAFF.

The chain has TRBV5-1 and TRBJ1-2, with 7 bases identical to TRBD1. Per the germline V gene, CDR1 is SGHRS and CDR2 is YFSETQ. The V gene end was trimmed by 4 bases and the J gene end by 6 bases; junction bases not matched to a gene: 21. The CDR3 spans 18 residues. The CDR3 DNA follows: TGCGCCAGCAGCACCAGAGGCCTACGAGACAGGGCCGTTAATGGCTACACCTTC. Translated: CASSTRGLRDRAVNGYTF.

The gene calls are TRBV2 and TRBJ2-5, with D possibly matching TRBD1 (6 bases). With 7 bases removed from V and 7 bases from J, the gap between germline ends came to 13 bases. Germline assignment: CDR1 SNHLY and CDR2 FYNNEI. This CDR3 contains 12 residues. DNA for the CDR3: TGTGCCAGCATCCGCCAGGGGAGGACCCAGTACTTC. Amino acids: CASIRQGRTQYF.

This clone appeared a few times. V is TRBV5-1 and J is TRBJ1-1, with 9 positions matching TRBD1. V was clipped by 5 bases and J by 4 bases; unmatched bases: 9. CDR3 length equals 15 residues. Per the germline V gene, CDR1 is SGHRS and CDR2 is YFSETQ. CDR3 amino acids: CASRTNTGGGTEAFF. CDR3 DNA: TGCGCCAGCAGAACGAATACAGGGGGCGGCACTGAAGCTTTCTTT.

The V gene is TRBV6-4, the J gene TRBJ2-3; D may be TRBD1 (6 bases). Per the germline V gene, CDR1 is MRHNA and CDR2 is SNTAGT. Trimming cost V 5 bases and J 5 bases, with 14 bases left between them. The CDR3 contains 14 residues. CDR3 DNA: TGTGCCAGCAGTAACACAGGGACGGGAGATACGCAGTATTTT. Translation: CASSNTGTGDTQYF.

The chain has TRBV7-9 and TRBJ2-5, with 7 bases lining up with TRBD1. Germline trimming cut 5 bases from V and 5 bases from J; bases unmatched to any gene: 11. There are 15 residues in the CDR3. The germline CDR1 and CDR2 sequences are SEHNR and FQNEAQ (reference sequence). The CDR3 sequence: CASSTWDSYRETQYF. DNA of the CDR3: TGTGCCAGCAGCACCTGGGACAGCTACCGGGAGACCCAGTACTTC.